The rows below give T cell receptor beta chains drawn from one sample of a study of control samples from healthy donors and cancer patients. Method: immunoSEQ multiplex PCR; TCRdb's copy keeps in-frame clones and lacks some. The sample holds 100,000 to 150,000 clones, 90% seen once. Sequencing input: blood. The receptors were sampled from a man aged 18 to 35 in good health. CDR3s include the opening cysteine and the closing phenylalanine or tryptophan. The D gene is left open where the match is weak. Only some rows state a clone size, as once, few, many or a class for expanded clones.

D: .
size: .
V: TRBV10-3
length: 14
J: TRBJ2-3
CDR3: CATQSPAGTDTQYF
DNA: TGTGCCACCCAATCCCCCGCCGGCACAGATACGCAGTATTTT

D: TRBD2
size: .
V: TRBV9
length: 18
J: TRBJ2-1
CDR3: CASSVGGAGGPGKGEQFF
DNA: TGTGCCAGCAGCGTAGGCGGTGCGGGAGGGCCAGGAAAGGGTGAGCAGTTCTTC

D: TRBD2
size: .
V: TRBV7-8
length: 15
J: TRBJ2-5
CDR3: CASSGGTSGSETQYF
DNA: TGTGCCAGCAGCGGGGGTACTAGCGGGAGCGAGACCCAGTACTTC

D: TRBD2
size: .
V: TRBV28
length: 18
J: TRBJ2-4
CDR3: CASSLPEASGGPKNIQYF
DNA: TGTGCCAGCAGTTTACCCGAGGCTAGCGGGGGGCCCAAAAACATTCAGTACTTC

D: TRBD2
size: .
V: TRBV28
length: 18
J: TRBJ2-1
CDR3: CASSLSLPPSGTYNEQFF
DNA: TGTGCCAGCAGTTTATCGCTTCCCCCTAGCGGGACCTACAATGAGCAGTTCTTC

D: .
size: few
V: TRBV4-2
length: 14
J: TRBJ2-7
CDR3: CASSLRPGAHEQYF
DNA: TGTGCCAGCAGCCTGAGACCGGGGGCCCACGAGCAGTACTTC

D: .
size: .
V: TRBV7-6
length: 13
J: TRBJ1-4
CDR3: CASSFSTNEKLFF
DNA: TGTGCCAGCAGCTTTTCAACTAATGAAAAACTGTTTTTT

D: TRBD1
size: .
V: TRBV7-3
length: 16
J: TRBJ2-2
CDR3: CASSSGRDSSTGELFF
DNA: TGTGCCAGCAGCTCCGGCCGGGACAGTTCTACCGGGGAGCTGTTTTTT

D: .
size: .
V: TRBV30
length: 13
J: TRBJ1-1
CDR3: CAWSVRLNTEAFF
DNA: TGTGCCTGGAGTGTCAGACTGAACACTGAAGCTTTCTTT

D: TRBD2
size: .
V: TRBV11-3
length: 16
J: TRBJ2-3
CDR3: CASSPGLVGYKDTQYF
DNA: TGTGCCAGCAGCCCAGGACTAGTGGGGTATAAAGATACGCAGTATTTT

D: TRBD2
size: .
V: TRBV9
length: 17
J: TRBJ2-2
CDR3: CASSVGLAGANTGELFF
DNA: TGTGCCAGCAGCGTAGGACTAGCGGGGGCGAACACCGGGGAGCTGTTTTTT

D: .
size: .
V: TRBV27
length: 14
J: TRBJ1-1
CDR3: CASSLREGTTEAFF
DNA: TGTGCCAGCAGTTTACGGGAGGGGACCACTGAAGCTTTCTTT

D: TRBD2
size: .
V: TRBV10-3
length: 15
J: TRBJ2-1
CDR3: CAISDTGTSNNEQFF
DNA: TGTGCCATCAGTGATACCGGGACTAGTAATAACGAGCAGTTCTTC

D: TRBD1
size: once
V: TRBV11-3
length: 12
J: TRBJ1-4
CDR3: CASSFPGQGLFF
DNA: TGTGCCAGCAGCTTCCCAGGACAGGGGCTGTTTTTT

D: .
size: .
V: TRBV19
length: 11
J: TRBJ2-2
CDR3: CASRGGGELFF
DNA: TGTGCCAGCAGGGGTGGCGGGGAGCTGTTTTTT

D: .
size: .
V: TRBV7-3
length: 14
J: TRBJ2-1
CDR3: CASSLTLNKDEQFF
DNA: TGTGCCAGCAGCTTAACTCTTAATAAGGATGAGCAGTTCTTC

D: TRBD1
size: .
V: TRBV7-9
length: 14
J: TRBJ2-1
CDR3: CASSTGTGGNEQFF
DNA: TGTGCCAGCAGCACGGGGACAGGGGGTAATGAGCAGTTCTTC

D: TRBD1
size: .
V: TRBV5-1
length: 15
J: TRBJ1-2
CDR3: CASRGGTGIYYGYTF
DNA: TGCGCCAGCAGGGGAGGGACAGGGATCTACTATGGCTACACCTTC

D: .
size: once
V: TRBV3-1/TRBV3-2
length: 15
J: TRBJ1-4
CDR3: CASSQGLGQEEKLFF
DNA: TGTGCCAGCAGCCAGGGGCTTGGTCAGGAGGAAAAACTGTTTTTT

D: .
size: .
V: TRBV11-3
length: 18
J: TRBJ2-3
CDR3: CASSLDGLTDLGTDTQYF
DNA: TGTGCCAGCAGCTTAGACGGGTTGACAGACCTGGGCACAGATACGCAGTATTTT

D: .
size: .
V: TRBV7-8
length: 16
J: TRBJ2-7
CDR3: CASSPEGRGVSYEQYF
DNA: TGTGCCAGCAGCCCAGAGGGCAGAGGGGTTTCCTACGAGCAGTACTTC

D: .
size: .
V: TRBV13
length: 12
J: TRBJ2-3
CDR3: CASSFSTDTQYF
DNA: TGTGCCAGCAGCTTTAGCACAGATACGCAGTATTTT

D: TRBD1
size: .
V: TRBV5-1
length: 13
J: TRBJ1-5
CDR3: CASRPDRGQPQHF
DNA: TGCGCCAGCAGGCCAGACAGGGGACAGCCCCAGCATTTT

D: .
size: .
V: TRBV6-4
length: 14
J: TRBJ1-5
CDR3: CASPQGPSNQPQHF
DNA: TGTGCCAGCCCCCAGGGTCCTAGCAATCAGCCCCAGCATTTT

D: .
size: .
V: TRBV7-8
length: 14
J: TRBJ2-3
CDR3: CASRSGSGTDTQYF
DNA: TGTGCCAGCAGGTCGGGGAGCGGCACAGATACGCAGTATTTT

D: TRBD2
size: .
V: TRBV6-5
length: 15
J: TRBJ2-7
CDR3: CASSRPSGGSYEQYF
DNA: TGTGCCAGCAGCCGACCTAGCGGGGGGTCCTACGAGCAGTACTTC

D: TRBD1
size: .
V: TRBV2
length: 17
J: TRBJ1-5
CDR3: CASKRDSSSYSNQPQHF
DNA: TGTGCCAGCAAACGGGACAGCTCAAGCTATAGCAATCAGCCCCAGCATTTT

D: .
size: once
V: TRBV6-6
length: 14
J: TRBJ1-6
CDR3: CASSYGDKNSPLHF
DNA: TGTGCCAGCAGTTACGGGGACAAGAATTCACCCCTCCACTTT

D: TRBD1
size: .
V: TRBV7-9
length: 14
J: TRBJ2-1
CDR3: CASSSRTGGNEQFF
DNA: TGTGCCAGCAGCTCTCGGACAGGGGGCAATGAGCAGTTCTTC

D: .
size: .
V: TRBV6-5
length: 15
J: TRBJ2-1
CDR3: CASSEDNRSYNEQFF
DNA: TGTGCCAGCAGCGAGGACAACCGCTCCTACAATGAGCAGTTCTTC

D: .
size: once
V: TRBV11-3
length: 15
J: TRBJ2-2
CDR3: CASSSSGLNTGELFF
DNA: TGTGCCAGCAGCTCCAGCGGGCTAAACACCGGGGAGCTGTTTTTT

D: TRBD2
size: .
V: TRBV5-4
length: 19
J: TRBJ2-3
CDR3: CASSTAIAGGAYSTDTQYF
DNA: TGTGCCAGCAGCACGGCGATAGCGGGGGGCGCTTATAGCACAGATACGCAGTATTTT

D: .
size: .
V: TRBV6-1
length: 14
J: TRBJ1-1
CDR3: CASSEGGKGTEAFF
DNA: TGTGCCAGCAGTGAAGGGGGGAAGGGAACTGAAGCTTTCTTT

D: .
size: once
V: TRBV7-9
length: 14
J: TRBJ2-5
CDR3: CASSLVSLKETQYF
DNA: TGTGCCAGCAGCTTAGTGTCCCTAAAAGAGACCCAGTACTTC

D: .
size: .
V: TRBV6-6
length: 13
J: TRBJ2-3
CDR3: CASSYDGTDTQYF
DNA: TGTGCCAGCAGTTACGACGGCACAGATACGCAGTATTTT

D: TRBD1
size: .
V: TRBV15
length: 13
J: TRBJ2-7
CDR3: CATRSTGGYEQYF
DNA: TGTGCCACCAGGTCGACAGGGGGATACGAGCAGTACTTC

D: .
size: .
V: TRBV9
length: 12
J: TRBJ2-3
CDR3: CASSVGGDTQYF
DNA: TGTGCCAGCAGCGTAGGGGGGGATACGCAGTATTTT

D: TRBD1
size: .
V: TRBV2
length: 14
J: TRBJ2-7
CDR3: CASNAQGTFYEQYF
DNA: TGTGCCAGCAATGCACAGGGGACCTTCTACGAGCAGTACTTC

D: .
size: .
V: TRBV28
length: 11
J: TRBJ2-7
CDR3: CASSRSYEQYF
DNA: TGTGCCAGCAGCCGCTCCTACGAGCAGTACTTC

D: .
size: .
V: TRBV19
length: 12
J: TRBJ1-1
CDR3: CASRAMNTEAFF
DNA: TGTGCCAGTAGGGCAATGAACACTGAAGCTTTCTTT

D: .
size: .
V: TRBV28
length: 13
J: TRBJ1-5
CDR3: CASTSMTHEPQHF
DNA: TGTGCCAGCACCTCAATGACCCACGAGCCCCAGCATTTT

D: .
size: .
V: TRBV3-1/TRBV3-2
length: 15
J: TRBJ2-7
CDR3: CASSRDNLPGNEQYF
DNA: TGTGCCAGCAGCCGGGATAACCTTCCCGGAAACGAGCAGTACTTC

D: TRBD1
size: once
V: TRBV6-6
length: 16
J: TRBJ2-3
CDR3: CASTAWTGPSTDTQYF
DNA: TGTGCCAGCACCGCCTGGACAGGGCCTAGCACAGATACGCAGTATTTT

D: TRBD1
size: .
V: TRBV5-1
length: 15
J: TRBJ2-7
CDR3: CASSLFGGQNYEQYF
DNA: TGCGCCAGCAGCTTGTTTGGGGGACAGAACTACGAGCAGTACTTC

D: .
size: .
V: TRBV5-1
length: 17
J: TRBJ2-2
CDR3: CASSSPPGGASDGELFF
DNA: TGCGCCAGCAGCTCTCCGCCGGGGGGCGCATCTGACGGGGAGCTGTTTTTT

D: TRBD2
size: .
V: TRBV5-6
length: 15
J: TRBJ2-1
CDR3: CASSWSGRGSNEQFF
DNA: TGTGCCAGCAGCTGGAGCGGGCGGGGGTCCAATGAGCAGTTCTTC

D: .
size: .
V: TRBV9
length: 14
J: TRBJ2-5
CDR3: CASSVDPGQETQYF
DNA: TGTGCCAGCAGCGTAGATCCAGGCCAAGAGACCCAGTACTTC

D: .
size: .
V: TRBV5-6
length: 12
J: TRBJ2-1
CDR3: CASSLDYNEQFF
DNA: TGTGCCAGCAGCTTGGATTACAATGAGCAGTTCTTC

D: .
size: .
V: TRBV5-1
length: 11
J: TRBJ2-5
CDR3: CASSLRETQYF
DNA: TGCGCCAGCAGCTTGAGGGAGACCCAGTACTTC